The clone carrying this TCR beta chain came up a few times. V gave up 0 bases and J gave up 5 bases, with 11 bases separating them. The CDR3 consists of 15 residues. Germline CDR1 reads SGHAT; CDR2 reads FQDESV (reference sequence). These data come from a study of blood T cells in healthy people across ages. A minimum of 6 micrograms of total RNA was extracted per sample. Through a sample-barcoded 5' primer and a J-beta primer mix, a second PCR was run for 7 to 11 cycles. TCRdb ran MiXCR on the 5' RACE reads and lists one entry per CDR3 protein. The sample includes roughly 1,300,000 distinct CDR3 sequences, approximately 59% of them seen just once.

The genes are TRBV11-1 and TRBJ2-1, with D possibly TRBD2 on 5 matching bases. Material for sequencing was blood. The sequence came from a man aged 18 to 29 in good health. The CDR3 DNA sequence: TGTGCCAGCAGCTTAGCCCGTTCCGGGAACAATGAGCAGTTCTTC. Protein: CASSLARSGNNEQFF.